Included here is one TCR beta chain sequence, with context. These data originate in a study of blood T cell repertoires in COVID-19. Study background: T cells, B-cell-depleted T cells, or PBMCs supplied cDNA or gDNA.

Sequencing was performed with immunoSEQ multiplex PCR; in TCRdb, only in-frame clones are kept and a portion is missing. The sample lists tens of thousands of clones; 80% were seen once. This CDR3 region has 14 residues. The V and J ends lost 6 bases and 6 bases, in that order; junction bases with no gene match: 6. CDR1 is MNHEY, CDR2 SVGAGI, per germline. The sequence came from a man aged 80 or over with active or convalescent COVID-19. The sequencing sample was made of peripheral blood. The J gene is TRBJ1-5, the V gene TRBV6-5, with TRBD1 matching over 9 bases. The CDR3 is CASRGTGGGQPQHF. As DNA, the CDR3 is TGTGCCAGCAGGGGCACAGGGGGCGGTCAGCCCCAGCATTTT.